This TCR beta chain is drawn from a study of identical twins. The CDR3 is 15 amino acids. V gave up 0 bases and J gave up 4 bases; unmatched junction bases: 3. Per the germline V gene, CDR1 is LGHNA and CDR2 is YSLEER. Template switching added a universal primer site; cDNA carried unique molecular identifiers. TCRdb ran MiXCR on the 5' RACE reads and lists one entry per CDR3 protein. The table has 650,000 to 800,000 distinct CDR3 sequences, under 9% seen once. These data are also associated with another study on yellow fever vaccine responses in identical twins.

Sequencing used PBMCs. The rearrangement links TRBV4-3 to TRBJ2-1; 7 nucleotides align to TRBD2. The clonotype comes from a woman aged 18-29 years in good health. CDR3: CASSQEAGLYNEQFF. As DNA, the CDR3 is TGCGCCAGCAGCCAAGAAGCGGGGCTTTACAATGAGCAGTTCTTC.